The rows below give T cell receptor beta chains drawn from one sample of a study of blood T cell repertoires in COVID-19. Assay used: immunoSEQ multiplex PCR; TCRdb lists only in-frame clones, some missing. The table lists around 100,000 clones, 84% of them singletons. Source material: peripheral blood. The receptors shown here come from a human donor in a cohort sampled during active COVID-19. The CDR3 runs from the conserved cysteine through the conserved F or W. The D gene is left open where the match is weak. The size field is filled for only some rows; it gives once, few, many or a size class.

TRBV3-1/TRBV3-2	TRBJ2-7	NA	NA	TGTGCCAGCAGCCAGCGAGGGCAGAACGAGCAGTACTTC	CASSQRGQNEQYF
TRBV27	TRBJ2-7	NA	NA	TGTGCCAGCAGTCTTCAGGGTTTACTCTCCGAGCAGTACTTC	CASSLQGLLSEQYF
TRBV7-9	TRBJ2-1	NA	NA	TGTGCCAGCAGCTTAGGGGCCGATGAGCAGTTCTTC	CASSLGADEQFF
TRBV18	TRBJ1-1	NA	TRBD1	TGTGCCAGCTCACCGGGACAGGGAATCACTGAAGCTTTCTTT	CASSPGQGITEAFF
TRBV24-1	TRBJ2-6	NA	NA	TGTGCCACCAGTGACCTACCGGGACAATCCTCTGGGGCCAACGTCCTGACTTTC	CATSDLPGQSSGANVLTF
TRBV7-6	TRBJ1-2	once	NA	TGTGCCAGCAGCGCCCGGGAGGGGGACTATGGCTACACCTTC	CASSAREGDYGYTF
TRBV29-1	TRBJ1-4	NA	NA	TGCAGCGTGGGGGACGGGGGAATTGATGAAAAACTGTTTTTT	CSVGDGGIDEKLFF
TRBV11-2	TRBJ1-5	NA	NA	TGTGCCAGCAGCTTATGGGACTCCAATCAGCCCCAGCATTTT	CASSLWDSNQPQHF
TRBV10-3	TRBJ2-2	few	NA	TGTGCCATCAAGGGAGTCACCGGGGAGCTGTTTTTT	CAIKGVTGELFF
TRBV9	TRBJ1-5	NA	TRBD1	TGTGCCAGCAGCGTAGACGGACAGGGGAACAATCAGCCCCAGCATTTT	CASSVDGQGNNQPQHF
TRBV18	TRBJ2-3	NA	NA	TGTGCCAGCTCAATGAATCAGGGAAACACAGATACGCAGTATTTT	CASSMNQGNTDTQYF
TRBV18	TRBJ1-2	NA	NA	TGTGCCAGCTCACCACTCCATCGAGAAGTCTATGGCTACACCTTC	CASSPLHREVYGYTF
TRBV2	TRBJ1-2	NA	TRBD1	TGTGCCAGCAGCGACCGGGGACAGCACTATGGCTACACCTTC	CASSDRGQHYGYTF
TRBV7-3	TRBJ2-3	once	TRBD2	TGTGCCAGCAGCTCCACGACTAGCGCGGGCACAGATACGCAGTATTTT	CASSSTTSAGTDTQYF
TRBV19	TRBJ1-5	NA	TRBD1	TGTGCCAGTATCACGGGACAGAATAGCAATCAGCCCCAGCATTTT	CASITGQNSNQPQHF
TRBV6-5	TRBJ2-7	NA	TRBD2	TGTGCCAGCAGTTACGAAGCGGGAGGGCGGTGGCAGTACTTC	CASSYEAGGRWQYF
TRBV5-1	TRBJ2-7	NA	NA	TGCGCCAGCAGCTTGTGGGGGCAACTTTGGCAGTACTTC	CASSLWGQLWQYF
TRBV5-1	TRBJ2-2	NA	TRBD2	TGCGCCAGCAGCGATCTAGCGGGACAGGGGGAGCTGTTTTTT	CASSDLAGQGELFF
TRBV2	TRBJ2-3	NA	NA	TGTGCCAGCACTAAAGTGGGCGGGAGCACAGATACGCAGTATTTT	CASTKVGGSTDTQYF
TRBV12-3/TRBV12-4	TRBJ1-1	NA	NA	TGTGCCAGCAGTAGAAGACAGTATACTGAAGCTTTCTTT	CASSRRQYTEAFF
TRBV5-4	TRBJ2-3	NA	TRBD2	TGTGCCGGCCGGGGGGGTAGCACAGATACGCAGTATTTT	CAGRGGSTDTQYF
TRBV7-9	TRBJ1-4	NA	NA	TGTGCCAGCAGCTCCGGACGGGAGGGGCTTGCAACTAATGAAAAACTGTTTTTT	CASSSGREGLATNEKLFF
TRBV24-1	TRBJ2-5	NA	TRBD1	TGTGCCACCAGTGGATCAGGGGGAAACCAAGAGACCCAGTACTTC	CATSGSGGNQETQYF